This T cell receptor (beta chain) was sequenced for a study of human T cells and chemical hapten exposure. There are 14 residues in the CDR3. Germline-derived CDR1 and CDR2 are MNHEY and SVGAGI. J lost 6 bases, V lost 0 bases, and 4 bases had no gene match. There are a few counts of this clonotype. The antigen remains unidentified. Unique molecular identifiers were affixed to discrete cDNA molecules within the library. TCRdb reprocessed the RACE reads with MiXCR, giving one entry per CDR3 protein. Of tens of thousands of distinct CDR3 sequences listed, 10% are singletons. Described time point: patch test 2, 6 weeks after DPC sensitization. Treatment here: therapeutic diphenylcyclopropenone sensitization with weekly scalp DPC. Broader study findings: TCRs above 1 in 1000 frequency stayed constant with DPC sensitization.

The receptor was derived from a woman aged 45-59 years with alopecia areata. Some clones in this sample may be carry-over from other donors' samples. This specimen consisted of whole blood, obtained in connection with sensitization to the hapten diphenylcyclopropenone (DPC). The chain combines TRBV6-5 with TRBJ2-5, with TRBD1 identical over 7 bases. Here the CDR3 reads CASSYSTGRKTQYF. The CDR3 nucleotides are TGTGCCAGCAGTTACTCGACAGGGCGAAAGACCCAGTACTTC.